This TCR beta chain is from a study of cytomegalovirus exposure and HLA in healthy donors. About the study: Clustering assigned about 79% of the roughly 380 genotyped donors to the Caucasian-associated ancestry cluster. Study findings and constraints: Accurate HLA-A and HLA-B prediction from TCR beta sequences was reported for most subjects. Immune exposure information available was restricted to CMV serostatus. Upon later analysis, HLA-associated TCR beta chains proved more clonally expanded than other, equally common chains.

Use of 60 Vbeta and 13 Jbeta primers characterized the PCR. Some clones are missing from TCRdb's copy, which holds only in-frame ones; the method was immunoSEQ multiplex PCR. This sample has 280,000 or so clones, with around 90% found just once. Of note for this clone: As yet, its antigen is unknown.

Germline V gives CDR1 MNHEY, CDR2 SVGAGI. CDR3 length: 16 amino acids. Trimming cost V 4 bases and J 2 bases, with 14 bases left between them. The TCR comes from a woman younger than 30 in good health and CMV-seronegative. Source material: PBMCs. The V gene is TRBV6-5, the J gene TRBJ2-2, with D perhaps matching TRBD1 (5 bases). The CDR3 DNA reads TGTGCCAGCAGTTTAGGACACCTTTCCAACACCGGGGAGCTGTTTTTT. The encoded protein is CASSLGHLSNTGELFF.